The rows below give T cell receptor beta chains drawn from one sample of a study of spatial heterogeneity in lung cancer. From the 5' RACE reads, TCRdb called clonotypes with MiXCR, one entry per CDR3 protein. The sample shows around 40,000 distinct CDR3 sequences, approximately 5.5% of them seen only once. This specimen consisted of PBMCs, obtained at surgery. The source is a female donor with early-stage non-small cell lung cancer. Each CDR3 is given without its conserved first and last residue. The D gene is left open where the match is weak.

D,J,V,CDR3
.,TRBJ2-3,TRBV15,ATSKDPPDTQY
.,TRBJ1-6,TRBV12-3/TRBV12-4,ASRVGQNNSPLH
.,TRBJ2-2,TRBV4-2,ASSQALLLAGAGTGELF
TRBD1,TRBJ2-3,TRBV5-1,ASSLAQGDTDTQY
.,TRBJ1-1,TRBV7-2,ASSFDPPLGVRMNTEAF
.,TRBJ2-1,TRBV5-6,ASSLVGEQF
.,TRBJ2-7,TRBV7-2,ASSRPSGRPEQY
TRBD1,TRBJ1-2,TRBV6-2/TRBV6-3,ASSYDPDRDVYGYT
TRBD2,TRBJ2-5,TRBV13,ASSSPPTAGGQETQY
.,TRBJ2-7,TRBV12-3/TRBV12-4,ASSLRRAASYEQY
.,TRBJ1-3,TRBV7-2,ASSSTGPPGNTIY
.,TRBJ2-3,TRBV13,ASRRLGTTDTQY
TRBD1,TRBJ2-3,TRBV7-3,ASSKGQGATDTQY
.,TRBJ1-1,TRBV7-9,ASSLTRARAGDTEAF
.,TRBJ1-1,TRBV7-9,ASSLGATEAF
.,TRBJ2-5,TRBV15,ATSSPPGRRQETQY
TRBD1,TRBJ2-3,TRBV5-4,ASRDRLSTDTQY
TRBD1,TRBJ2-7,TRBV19,ASRPGQSYEQY
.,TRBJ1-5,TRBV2,ASSNNRVQPQH
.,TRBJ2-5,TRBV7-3,ASSLSGGHETQY
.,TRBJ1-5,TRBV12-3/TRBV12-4,ASSYRESQPQH
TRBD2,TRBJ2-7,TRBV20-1,SARGPAGGPYEQY
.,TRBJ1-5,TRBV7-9,ASSLGQGPNQPQH
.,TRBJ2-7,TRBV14,ASSQGDPTYEQY
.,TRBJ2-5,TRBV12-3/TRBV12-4,ASSVSKETQY
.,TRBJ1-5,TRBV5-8,ASSPEGYSNQPQH
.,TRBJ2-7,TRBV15,ATSRDGTPGTEQY
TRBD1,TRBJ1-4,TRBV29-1,SVTTGVREKLF
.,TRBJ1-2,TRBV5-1,ASSPDRGFIYGYT
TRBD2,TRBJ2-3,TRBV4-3,ASSPLAGGPDTQY
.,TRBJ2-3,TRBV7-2,ASSRPGLAGDTQY
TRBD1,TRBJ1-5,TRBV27,ASGQGRGQPQH
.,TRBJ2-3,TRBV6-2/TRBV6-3,ASSYSAADTQY
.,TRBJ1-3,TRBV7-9,ASSVWDGPGNTIY
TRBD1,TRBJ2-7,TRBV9,ASSVGGTGLYEQY
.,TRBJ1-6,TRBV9,ASSITGRNSPLH
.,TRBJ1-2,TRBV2,ASMTANYGYT
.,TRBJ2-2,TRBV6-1,ASSDPWGGELF
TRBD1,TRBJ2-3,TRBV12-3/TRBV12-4,ASSLDRDVTGSDTQY
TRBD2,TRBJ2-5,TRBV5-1,ASSRLAGGIIQETQY
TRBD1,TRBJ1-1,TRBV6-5,ASTGTGGTEAF
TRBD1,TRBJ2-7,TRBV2,ASSDPVDRGRNREQY
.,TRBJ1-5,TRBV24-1,ATSGAGEGPQH
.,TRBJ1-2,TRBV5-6,ASSPRSYYGYT
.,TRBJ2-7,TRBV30,AWMSSYEQY
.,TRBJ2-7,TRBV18,ASSPELDYEQY
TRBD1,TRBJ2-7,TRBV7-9,ASSGIGTAYEQY
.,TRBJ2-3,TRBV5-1,ASSLGPESDTQY
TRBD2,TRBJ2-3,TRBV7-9,ANSIGLAGRISGTQY
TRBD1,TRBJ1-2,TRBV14,ASSRPGGSYGYT
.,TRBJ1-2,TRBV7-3,ASSPYGGDDYGYT
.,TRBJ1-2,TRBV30,AWSVQGTGRGYT
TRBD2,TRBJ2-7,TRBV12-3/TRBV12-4,ASSLTAGAPHEQY
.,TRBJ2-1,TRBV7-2,ASSSGVRAPNEQF
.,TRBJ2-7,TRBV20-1,SARFTSYEQY
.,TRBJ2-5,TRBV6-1,ASSKQETQY
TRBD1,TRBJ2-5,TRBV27,ASSRQGTQY
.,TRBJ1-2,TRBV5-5,ASSLELAANYGYT
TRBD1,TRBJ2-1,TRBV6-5,ASSPRTGAYNEQF
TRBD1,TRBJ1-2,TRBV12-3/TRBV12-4,ASSSSGTGSGYGYT